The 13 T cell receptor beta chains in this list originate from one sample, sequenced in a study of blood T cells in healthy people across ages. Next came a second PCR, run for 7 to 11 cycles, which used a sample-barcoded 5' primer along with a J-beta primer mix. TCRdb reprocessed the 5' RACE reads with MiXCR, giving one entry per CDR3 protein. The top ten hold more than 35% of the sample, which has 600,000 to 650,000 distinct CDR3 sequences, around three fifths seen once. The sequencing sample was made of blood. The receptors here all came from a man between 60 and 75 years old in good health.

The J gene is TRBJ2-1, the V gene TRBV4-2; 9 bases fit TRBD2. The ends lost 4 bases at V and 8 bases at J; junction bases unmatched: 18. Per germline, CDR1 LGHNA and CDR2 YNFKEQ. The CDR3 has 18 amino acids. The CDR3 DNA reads TGTGCCAGCAGCCGTAACCTATTAGCGGGGGTAACTGGACATGAGCAGTTCTTC. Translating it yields CASSRNLLAGVTGHEQFF.

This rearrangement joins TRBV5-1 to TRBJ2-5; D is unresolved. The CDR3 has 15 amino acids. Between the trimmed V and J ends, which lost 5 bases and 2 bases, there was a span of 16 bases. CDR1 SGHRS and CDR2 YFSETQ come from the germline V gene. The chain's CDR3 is CASRPAPTMQETQYF. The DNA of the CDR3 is TGCGCCAGCAGACCGGCTCCTACCATGCAAGAGACCCAGTACTTC. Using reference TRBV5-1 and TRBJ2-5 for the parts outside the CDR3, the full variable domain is KAGVTQTPRYLIKTRGQQVTLSCSPISGHRSVSWYQQTPGQGLQFLFEYFSETQRNKGNFPGRFSGRQFSNSRSEMNVSTLELGDSALYLCASRPAPTMQETQYFGPGTRLLVL.

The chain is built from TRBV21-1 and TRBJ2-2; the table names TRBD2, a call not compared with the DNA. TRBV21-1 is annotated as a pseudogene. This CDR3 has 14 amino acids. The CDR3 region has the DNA TGTGCCAGCAGCAAAGGACGAGGGCTCGGGGAGCTGTTTTTT. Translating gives CASSKGRGLGELFF.

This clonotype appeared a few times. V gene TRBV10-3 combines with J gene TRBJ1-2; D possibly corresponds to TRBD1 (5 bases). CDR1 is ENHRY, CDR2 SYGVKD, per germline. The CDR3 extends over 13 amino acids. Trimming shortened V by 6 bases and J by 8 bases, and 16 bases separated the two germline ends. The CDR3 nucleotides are TGTGCCATCAGCCCTGGTGGGGGAGGCGGCTACACCTTC. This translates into CAISPGGGGGYTF.

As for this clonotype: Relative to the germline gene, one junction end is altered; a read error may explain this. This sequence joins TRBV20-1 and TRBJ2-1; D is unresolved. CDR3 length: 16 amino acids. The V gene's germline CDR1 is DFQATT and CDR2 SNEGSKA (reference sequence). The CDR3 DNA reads TGCAGTGCTAGAGATCCACGGCGGTCGGGCTACACTGAGCAGTTCTTC. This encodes CSARDPRRSGYTEQFF.

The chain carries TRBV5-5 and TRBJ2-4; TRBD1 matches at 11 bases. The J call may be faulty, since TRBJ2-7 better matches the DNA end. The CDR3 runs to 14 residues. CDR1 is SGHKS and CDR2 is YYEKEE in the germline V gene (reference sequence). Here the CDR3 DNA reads TGTGCCAGCAGCATGGACAGGGGGCGCGACGAGCAGTACTTC. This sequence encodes CASSMDRGRDEQYF.

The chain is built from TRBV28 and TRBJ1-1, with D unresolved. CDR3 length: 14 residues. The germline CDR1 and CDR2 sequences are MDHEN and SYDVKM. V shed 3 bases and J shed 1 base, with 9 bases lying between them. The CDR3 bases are TGTGCCAGCAGTTTGGGGTACTCGAACACTGAAGCTTTCTTT. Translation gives CASSLGYSNTEAFF.

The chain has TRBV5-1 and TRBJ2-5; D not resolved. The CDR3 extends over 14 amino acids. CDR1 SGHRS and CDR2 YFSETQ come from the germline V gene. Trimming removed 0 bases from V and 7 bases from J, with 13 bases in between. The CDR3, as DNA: TGCGCCAGCAGCTTGGACCCTGGCAAGCCGACCCAGTACTTC. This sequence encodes CASSLDPGKPTQYF.

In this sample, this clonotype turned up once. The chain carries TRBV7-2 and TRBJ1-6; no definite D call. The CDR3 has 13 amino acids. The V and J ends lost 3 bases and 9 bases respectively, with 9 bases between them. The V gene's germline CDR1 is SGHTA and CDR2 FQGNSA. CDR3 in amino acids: CASSFPRASPLHF. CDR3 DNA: TGTGCCAGCAGCTTTCCCCGGGCTTCACCCCTCCACTTT.

CDR3 bases: TGTGCCAGCAGCGTAGGGTTGGGTGACTACCAAGAGACCCAGTACTTC. Its protein product is CASSVGLGDYQETQYF. The rearrangement uses TRBV9 and TRBJ2-5, with D unresolved. V dropped 0 bases and J dropped 0 bases, with 12 bases sitting between them. Germline V gives CDR1 SGDLS, CDR2 YYNGEE. The length of the CDR3 is 16 residues.

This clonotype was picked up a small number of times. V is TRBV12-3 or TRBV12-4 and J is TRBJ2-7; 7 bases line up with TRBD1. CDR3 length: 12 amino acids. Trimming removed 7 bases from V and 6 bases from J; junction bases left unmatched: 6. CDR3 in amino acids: CASTPGGSEQYF. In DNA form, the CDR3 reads TGTGCCAGCACCCCAGGGGGTTCCGAGCAGTACTTC.

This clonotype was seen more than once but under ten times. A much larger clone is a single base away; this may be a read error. The CDR3 is CASSRGATGMSDTQYF. The CDR3 DNA sequence: TGTGCCAGCAGCCGGGGGGCGACAGGGATGTCAGATACGCAGTATTTT. The chain has TRBV12-3 or TRBV12-4 and TRBJ2-3; D may correspond to TRBD1 or TRBD2 (7 bases each). V was trimmed by 6 bases and J by 4 bases, leaving 20 bases between them. CDR3 length equals 16 residues.

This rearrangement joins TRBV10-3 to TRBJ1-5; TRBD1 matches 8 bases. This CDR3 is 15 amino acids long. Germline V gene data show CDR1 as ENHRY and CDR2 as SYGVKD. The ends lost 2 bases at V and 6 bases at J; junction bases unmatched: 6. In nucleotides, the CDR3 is TGTGCCATCAGTGAGCGGGCAGGGGGCACTCAGCCCCAGCATTTT. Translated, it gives CAISERAGGTQPQHF.